This TCR beta chain was documented in a study of tumor-infiltrating lymphocytes in localized non-small cell lung cancer. Study-wide results and caveats: Technical variation could not be separated from intratumor heterogeneity here. Immunotypes IM1 and IM2 had similar TCR-derived T-cell fractions.

Looked up from germline, CDR1 is SGHRS and CDR2 is YFSETQ. V was trimmed by 0 bases and J by 0 bases, leaving 9 bases between them. There are 15 residues in the CDR3. With respect to this clone: Antigen specificity is unknown.

The repertoire was sequenced with immunoSEQ multiplex PCR; TCRdb's copy has only in-frame clones and lacks some. Of around 25,000 clones listed, approximately 59% are singletons. This TCR came from a human donor with non-small cell lung cancer. What was sequenced was lung tumor tissue. The rearrangement uses TRBV5-1 and TRBJ1-1, with no clear D. The CDR3 DNA sequence: TGCGCCAGCAGCTTGGTTCCCATTATGAACACTGAAGCTTTCTTT. Protein sequence: CASSLVPIMNTEAFF.